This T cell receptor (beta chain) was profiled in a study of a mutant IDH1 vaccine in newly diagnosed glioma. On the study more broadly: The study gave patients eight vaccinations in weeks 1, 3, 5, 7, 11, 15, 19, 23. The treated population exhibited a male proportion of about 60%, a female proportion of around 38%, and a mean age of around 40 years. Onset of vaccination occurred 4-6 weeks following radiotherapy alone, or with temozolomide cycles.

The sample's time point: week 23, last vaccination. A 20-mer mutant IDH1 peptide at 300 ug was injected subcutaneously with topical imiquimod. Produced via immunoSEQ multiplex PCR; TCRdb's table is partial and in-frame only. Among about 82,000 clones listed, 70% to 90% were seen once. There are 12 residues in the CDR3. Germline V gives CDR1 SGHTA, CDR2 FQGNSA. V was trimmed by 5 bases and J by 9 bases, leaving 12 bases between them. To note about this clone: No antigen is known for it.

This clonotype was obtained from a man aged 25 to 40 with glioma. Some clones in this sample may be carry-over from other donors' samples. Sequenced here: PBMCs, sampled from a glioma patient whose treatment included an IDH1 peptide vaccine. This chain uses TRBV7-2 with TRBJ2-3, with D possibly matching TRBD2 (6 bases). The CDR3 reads CASSQEGDTQYF. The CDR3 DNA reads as TGTGCCAGCAGCCAGGAGGGCGACACGCAGTATTTT.